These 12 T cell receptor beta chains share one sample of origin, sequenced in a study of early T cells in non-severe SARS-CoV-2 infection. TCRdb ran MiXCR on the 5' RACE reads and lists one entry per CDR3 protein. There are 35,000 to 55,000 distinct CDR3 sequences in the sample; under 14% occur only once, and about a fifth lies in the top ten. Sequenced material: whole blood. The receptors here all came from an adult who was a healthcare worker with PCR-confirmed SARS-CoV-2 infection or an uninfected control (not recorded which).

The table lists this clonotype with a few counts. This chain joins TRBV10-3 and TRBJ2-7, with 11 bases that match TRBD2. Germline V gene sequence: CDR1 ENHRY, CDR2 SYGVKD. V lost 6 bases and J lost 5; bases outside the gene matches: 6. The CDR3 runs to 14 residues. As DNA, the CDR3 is TGTGCCATCAGAGTGACTAGCGGGACCGACGAGCAGTACTTC. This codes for CAIRVTSGTDEQYF.

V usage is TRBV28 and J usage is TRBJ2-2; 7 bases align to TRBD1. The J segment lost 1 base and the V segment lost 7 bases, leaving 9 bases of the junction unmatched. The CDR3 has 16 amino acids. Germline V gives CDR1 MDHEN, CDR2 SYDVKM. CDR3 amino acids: CASKPPGTENTGELFF. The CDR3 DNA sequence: TGTGCCAGCAAACCCCCCGGGACAGAGAACACCGGGGAGCTGTTTTTT.

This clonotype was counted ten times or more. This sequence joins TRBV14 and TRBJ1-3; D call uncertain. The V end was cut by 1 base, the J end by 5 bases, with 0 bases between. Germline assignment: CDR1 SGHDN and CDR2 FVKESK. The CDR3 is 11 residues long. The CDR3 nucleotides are TGTGCCAGCAGCCAAGGAAACACCATATATTTT. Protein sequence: CASSQGNTIYF.

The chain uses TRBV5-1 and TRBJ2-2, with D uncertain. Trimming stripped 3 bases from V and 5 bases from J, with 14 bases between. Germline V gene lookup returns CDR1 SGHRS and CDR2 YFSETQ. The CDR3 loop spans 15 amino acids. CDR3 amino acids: CASSWAMQSTGELFF. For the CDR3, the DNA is TGCGCCAGCAGCTGGGCCATGCAATCGACCGGGGAGCTGTTTTTT.

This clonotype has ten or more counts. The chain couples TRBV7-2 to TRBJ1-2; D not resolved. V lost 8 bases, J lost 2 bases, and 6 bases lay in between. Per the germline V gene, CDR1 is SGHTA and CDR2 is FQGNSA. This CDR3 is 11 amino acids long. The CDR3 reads CASGQNYGYTF. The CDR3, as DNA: TGTGCCAGCGGGCAGAACTATGGCTACACCTTC.

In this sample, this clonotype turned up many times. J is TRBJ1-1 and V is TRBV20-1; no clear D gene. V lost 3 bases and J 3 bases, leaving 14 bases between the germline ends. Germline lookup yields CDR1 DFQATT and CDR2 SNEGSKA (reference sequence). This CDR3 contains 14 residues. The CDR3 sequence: CSASDPGTYTEAFF. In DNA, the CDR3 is TGCAGTGCTAGTGATCCCGGAACCTACACTGAAGCTTTCTTT.

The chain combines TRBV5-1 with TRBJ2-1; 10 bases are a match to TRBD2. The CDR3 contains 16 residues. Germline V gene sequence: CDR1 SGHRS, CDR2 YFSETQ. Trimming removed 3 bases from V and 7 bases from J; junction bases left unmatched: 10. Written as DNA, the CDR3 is TGCGCCAGCAGCTACCGGGCAGCGGGAGGGCCTAATGAGCAGTTCTTC. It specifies CASSYRAAGGPNEQFF.

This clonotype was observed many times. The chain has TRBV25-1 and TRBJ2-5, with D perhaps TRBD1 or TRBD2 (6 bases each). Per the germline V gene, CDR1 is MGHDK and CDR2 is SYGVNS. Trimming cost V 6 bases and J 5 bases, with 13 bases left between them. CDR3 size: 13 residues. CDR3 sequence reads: CASSRGQMETQYF. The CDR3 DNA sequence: TGTGCCAGCAGCCGGGGGCAGATGGAGACCCAGTACTTC.

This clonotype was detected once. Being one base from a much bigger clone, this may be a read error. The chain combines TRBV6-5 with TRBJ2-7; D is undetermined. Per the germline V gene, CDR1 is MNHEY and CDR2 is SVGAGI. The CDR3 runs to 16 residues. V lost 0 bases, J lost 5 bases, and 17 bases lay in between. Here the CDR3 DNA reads TGTGCCAGCAGTTACTCTTTCGTAAGGCAGAGAGACGAGCAGTACTTC. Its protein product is CASSYSFVRQRDEQYF.

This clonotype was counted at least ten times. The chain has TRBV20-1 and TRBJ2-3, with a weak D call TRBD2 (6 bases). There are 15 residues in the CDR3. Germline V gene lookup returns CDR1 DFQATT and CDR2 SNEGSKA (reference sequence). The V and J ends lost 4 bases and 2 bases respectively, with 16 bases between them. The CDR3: CSATLPGDNTDTQYF. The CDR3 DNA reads TGCAGTGCTACCCTTCCGGGGGATAACACAGATACGCAGTATTTT.

CDR3 loop: CASNARTSGRGTQYF. In DNA form, the CDR3 reads TGTGCCAGCAACGCCAGGACTAGCGGGAGGGGTACGCAGTATTTT. The chain combines TRBV7-2 with TRBJ2-3, with 15 bases identical to TRBD2. The germline CDR1 and CDR2 sequences are SGHTA and FQGNSA. This CDR3 has 15 amino acids. The junction had 7 bases not matched to a gene; V was cut back by 7 bases and J by 8 bases. The whole variable domain, filled in from reference TRBV7-2 and TRBJ2-3, reads GAGVSQSPSNKVTEKGKDVELRCDPISGHTALYWYRQSLGQGLEFLIYFQGNSAPDKSGLPSDRFSAERTGGSVSTLTIQRTQQEDSAVYLCASNARTSGRGTQYFGPGTRLTVL.

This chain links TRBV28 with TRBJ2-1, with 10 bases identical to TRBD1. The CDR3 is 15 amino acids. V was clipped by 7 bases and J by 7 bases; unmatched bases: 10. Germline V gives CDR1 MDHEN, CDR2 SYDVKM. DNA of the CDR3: TGTGCCAGCAAAAACCCGGGACAGGGGAGGAATGAGCAGTTCTTC. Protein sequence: CASKNPGQGRNEQFF.